The 20 T cell receptor beta chains reported below all come from one sample, sequenced in a study of neurological immune-mediated disorders (dated by TCRdb to 2018 to 2020). The library was built by means of 5' RACE. Data came from an Illumina HiSeq 2500. TCRdb itself trimmed the public reads at Q25 with fastp, ran MiXCR and retained productive beta chains. When rows share a CDR3 protein, they turn into one entry using the most common DNA and genes. The sample yields about 55,000 distinct CDR3 sequences; about 3.8% were counted once. The top ten clonotypes cover roughly 7.1% of the sample. The sample was PBMCs. These TCRs come from a man in his 60s with multiple sclerosis.

This clonotype was observed at least ten times. V and J are TRBV5-6 and TRBJ2-3; no clear D gene. Trimming cost V 0 bases and J 6 bases, with 8 bases left between them. Germline lookup yields CDR1 SGHDT and CDR2 YYEEEE. This CDR3 is 13 amino acids long. The CDR3 spells CASSLASVDTQYF. In DNA form, the CDR3 reads TGTGCCAGCAGCTTGGCTAGTGTTGATACGCAGTATTTT.

In its sample, this clonotype was seen many times. This chain connects TRBV12-3 or TRBV12-4 to TRBJ2-7; D remains ambiguous. Between the trimmed V and J ends, which lost 3 bases and 0 bases, there was a span of 15 bases. This CDR3 contains 16 residues. The CDR3 loop is CASSLGSSRSSYEQYF. The CDR3 DNA is TGTGCCAGCAGTTTGGGGTCTTCCCGGAGCTCCTACGAGCAGTACTTC.

This clonotype was seen repeatedly, ten times or more. The chain employs TRBV5-1 and TRBJ1-6; D is undetermined. Trimming removed 0 bases from V and 5 bases from J, with 3 bases in between. There are 13 residues in the CDR3. The germline gives CDR1 SGHRS, CDR2 YFSETQ. The CDR3 region is CASSLGDNSPLHF. CDR3 nucleotide sequence: TGCGCCAGCAGCTTGGGGGATAATTCACCCCTCCACTTT.

This clonotype appeared many times. The chain recombines TRBV25-1 with TRBJ1-1; no firm D call. This CDR3 is 16 amino acids long. The germline CDR1 and CDR2 sequences are MGHDK and SYGVNS. V dropped 3 bases and J dropped 3 bases, with 17 bases sitting between them. The CDR3 is CASSDFNPGTDTEAFF. DNA of the CDR3: TGTGCCAGCAGTGACTTTAACCCGGGTACGGACACTGAAGCTTTCTTT.

This clonotype counts as medium-sized. The genes are TRBV10-2 and TRBJ1-5; D not resolved. This CDR3 spans 13 amino acids. Germline values: CDR1 WSHSY, CDR2 SAAADI. The germline V and J ends were trimmed by 6 bases and 4 bases, with 10 bases remaining between them. CDR3: CASRDTGNQPQHF. The CDR3 bases are TGCGCCAGCAGGGATACGGGAAATCAGCCCCAGCATTTT.

This clonotype appeared many times. V gene TRBV19 combines with J gene TRBJ1-2, with unresolved D. The CDR3 is 13 residues long. V was shortened by 7 bases and J by 4 bases, with 13 bases between the two germline ends. Germline CDR1 is LNHDA and CDR2 is SQIVND (reference sequence). CDR3 sequence reads: CASTQTSFYGYTF. CDR3 bases: TGTGCCAGTACCCAGACAAGCTTCTATGGCTACACCTTC.

This clonotype has at least ten counts. The chain links TRBV20-1 to TRBJ1-5, with 7 bases fitting TRBD1. CDR1 and CDR2 from the germline V gene are DFQATT and SNEGSKA (reference sequence). Germline trimming cut 3 bases from V and 4 bases from J; bases unmatched to any gene: 12. The CDR3 has 16 amino acids. CDR3 nucleotides: TGCAGTGCTAGTGGGCAGGGGGATAGTAGGAATCAGCCCCAGCATTTT. This gives the protein CSASGQGDSRNQPQHF.

This clonotype came up a few times. The J gene is TRBJ1-1, the V gene TRBV20-1; the match to TRBD1 covers 7 bases. Trimming at V came to 5 bases and at J to 4 bases, leaving 7 bases not matched to a gene. Germline assignment: CDR1 DFQATT and CDR2 SNEGSKA (reference sequence). The CDR3 has 13 amino acids. For the CDR3, the DNA is TGCAGTGCTGTCCGACAGGGAACCACTGAAGCTTTCTTT. This gives the protein CSAVRQGTTEAFF.

V gene TRBV5-1 combines with J gene TRBJ1-1; weak D call: TRBD1 (5 bases). The CDR3 is 15 residues long. Germline loops: CDR1 SGHRS, CDR2 YFSETQ. The ends were cut back, 5 bases at V and 1 base at J, with 15 bases in the middle. The CDR3 is CASRGDLGKNTEAFF. The CDR3 DNA sequence: TGCGCCAGCAGAGGGGACCTAGGCAAGAACACTGAAGCTTTCTTT.

At least ten counts were recorded for this clonotype. The chain links TRBV11-2 to TRBJ2-1, with D perhaps TRBD1 or TRBD2 (5 bases each). The CDR3 covers 16 residues. Germline V gene lookup returns CDR1 SGHAT and CDR2 FQNNGV. Trimming removed 5 bases from V and 2 bases from J, with 16 bases in between. The CDR3 sequence is CASSPAGTDAYNEQFF. The CDR3 region has the DNA TGTGCCAGCAGCCCCGCTGGGACGGATGCCTACAATGAGCAGTTCTTC.

At least ten counts were recorded for this clonotype. The chain has TRBV18 and TRBJ1-2; D may be TRBD1 (5 bases). Germline CDR1 and CDR2: KGHSH and LQKENI. This CDR3 region has 14 residues. V lost 5 bases to trimming and J lost 2 bases, with 12 bases between them. The CDR3 here is CASSVGASNYGYTF. The DNA for the CDR3 is TGTGCCAGCTCAGTCGGGGCTTCAAACTATGGCTACACCTTC.

This clonotype has ten or more counts. The genes are TRBV15 and TRBJ2-7; 7 bases align to TRBD2. J lost 6 bases, V lost 1 base, and 9 bases had no gene match. The CDR3 totals 15 residues. The V gene's germline CDR1 is LNHNV and CDR2 YYDKDF (reference sequence). The CDR3 spells CATSRVGGRAGEQYF. CDR3 bases: TGTGCCACCAGCAGAGTTGGAGGGAGGGCGGGCGAGCAGTACTTC.

This clonotype came up many times. The chain recombines TRBV5-1 with TRBJ1-6, with TRBD1 matching over 7 bases. With 3 bases clipped from V and 7 bases from J, the junction kept 7 bases outside the gene matches. CDR3 length: 15 amino acids. Germline assignment: CDR1 SGHRS and CDR2 YFSETQ. CDR3 nucleotide sequence: TGCGCCAGCAGCTCGGGACAGAGAGACAATTCACCCCTCCACTTT. Encoded protein: CASSSGQRDNSPLHF.

This clonotype showed up just a few times. Its ends do not fully match the called genes, so a read error is possible. The chain combines TRBV20-1 with TRBJ1-5; no clear D. There are 12 residues in the CDR3. Germline V gene sequence: CDR1 DFQATT, CDR2 SNEGSKA (reference sequence). CDR3 protein: CSARSGDKTQNF. The CDR3 DNA sequence: TGCAGTGCTAGAAGCGGGGATAAGACCCAGAATTTT.

This clonotype was detected only a few times. A much larger clone sits a single nucleotide away, making a read error possible. The genes are TRBV5-1 and TRBJ2-7; TRBD1 aligns across 7 bases. The germline CDR1 and CDR2 sequences are SGHRS and YFSETQ. The V gene end was trimmed by 2 bases and the J gene end by 7 bases; junction bases not matched to a gene: 6. The CDR3 loop spans 13 amino acids. For the CDR3, the DNA is TGCGCCAGCAGCTTAGGACAGGAGGAAGAGCAGTACTTC. Translated, it gives CASSLGQEEEQYF.

This clonotype was seen repeatedly, ten times or more. V is TRBV20-1 and J is TRBJ2-2, with 7 bases fitting TRBD1. The germline V gene has CDR1 DFQATT and CDR2 SNEGSKA (reference sequence). The CDR3 covers 14 residues. V shed 3 bases and J 3 bases; nucleotides not matched to a gene: 4. The CDR3 sequence is CSASRDRDTGELFF. The CDR3 DNA follows: TGCAGTGCTAGTCGGGACAGAGACACCGGGGAGCTGTTTTTT.

This clonotype was seen ten or more times. This rearrangement joins TRBV20-1 to TRBJ2-5; possible D gene TRBD2, 5 bases. Germline assignment: CDR1 DFQATT and CDR2 SNEGSKA (reference sequence). The CDR3 has 15 residues. V lost 3 bases and J lost 4, with 18 bases in between. The CDR3 protein is CSARGWETEGETQYF. In nucleotides, the CDR3 is TGCAGTGCTAGGGGTTGGGAGACCGAGGGAGAGACCCAGTACTTC.

This clonotype was recorded at least ten times. This sequence joins TRBV5-1 and TRBJ2-2; TRBD2 might be the D (6 bases). Germline V lookup: CDR1 SGHRS, CDR2 YFSETQ. The CDR3 sequence is 15 residues long. V shed 0 bases and J shed 4 bases, with 10 bases lying between them. In DNA form, the CDR3 reads TGCGCCAGCAGCTTGGAGGCGGGGTCCACCGGGGAGCTGTTTTTT. This gives the protein CASSLEAGSTGELFF.

By proportion, this clonotype is medium-sized (0.01 to 0.1%). The chain links TRBV20-1 to TRBJ1-5; TRBD1 might be the D (6 bases). V gave up 5 bases and J gave up 8 bases, with 16 bases separating them. The CDR3 covers 13 residues. Germline V gene data show CDR1 as DFQATT and CDR2 as SNEGSKA (reference sequence). This CDR3 reads CSAGQSEWEPQHF. CDR3 coding DNA: TGCAGTGCTGGACAGTCGGAGTGGGAGCCCCAGCATTTT.

Ten or more counts support this clonotype. The chain is built from TRBV7-6 and TRBJ2-1; D perhaps matches TRBD2 (6 bases). V lost 6 bases and J 1 base, leaving 16 bases between the germline ends. Germline values: CDR1 SGHVS, CDR2 FNYEAQ. The CDR3 has 16 residues. The CDR3 bases are TGTGCCAGCAGTGGGACTCCGGGAGCGTCCTACAATGAGCAGTTCTTC. As protein: CASSGTPGASYNEQFF.